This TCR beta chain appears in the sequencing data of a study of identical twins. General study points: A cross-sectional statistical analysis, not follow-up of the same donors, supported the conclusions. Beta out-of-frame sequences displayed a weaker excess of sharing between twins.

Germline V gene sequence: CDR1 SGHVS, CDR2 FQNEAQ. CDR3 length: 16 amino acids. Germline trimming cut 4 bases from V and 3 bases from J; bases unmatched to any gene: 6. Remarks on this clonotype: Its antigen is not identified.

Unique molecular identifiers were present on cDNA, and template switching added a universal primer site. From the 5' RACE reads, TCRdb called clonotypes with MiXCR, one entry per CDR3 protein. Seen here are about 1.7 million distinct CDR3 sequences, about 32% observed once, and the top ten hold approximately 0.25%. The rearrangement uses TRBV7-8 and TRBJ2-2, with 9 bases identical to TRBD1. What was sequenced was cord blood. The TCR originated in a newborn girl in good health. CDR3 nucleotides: TGTGCCAGCAGCTCCAAAAACAGGGGGCACACCGGGGAGCTGTTTTTT. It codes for CASSSKNRGHTGELFF.